This T cell receptor beta chain derives from a study of blood T cell repertoires in COVID-19. TCRdb's copy holds only in-frame clones and misses some; the assay was immunoSEQ multiplex PCR. The repertoire holds roughly 250,000 clones, 85% to 90% seen once, with approximately 0.84% in the top ten. V was shortened by 4 bases and J by 2 bases, with 9 bases between the two germline ends. This CDR3 has 13 residues. The germline gives CDR1 SQVTM, CDR2 ANQGSEA. The V gene is TRBV29-1, the J gene TRBJ1-5; the D is unclear. This clonotype was sampled from a man aged 30 to 39 with acute or convalescent COVID-19. The sequenced sample was peripheral blood. CDR3 in amino acids: CSVGGEGNQPQHF. As DNA, the CDR3 is TGCAGCGTTGGTGGGGAGGGCAATCAGCCCCAGCATTTT.